The rows below give T cell receptor beta chains drawn from one sample of a study of T cell repertoires in cytomegalovirus infection. Their antigens remain unidentified. In TCRdb, the reads were re-called with MiXCR into one record per CDR3 protein. This sample has about 220,000 distinct CDR3 sequences, with less than 50% found just once. Sequenced material: CD8+ T cells from cultured PBMCs, taken from culture after CMV antigen stimulation. These receptor sequences come from a human donor in good health (CMV status not recorded). Some clones in this sample may be carry-over from other donors' samples. CDR3s include the opening cysteine and the closing phenylalanine or tryptophan. Each record gives: clone size, J gene, D gene, V gene, CDR3 DNA, CDR3 protein. The D gene is left open where the match is weak. Not every row has a clone size; where given, it reads once, few, many or a size class.

NA,TRBJ2-1,NA,TRBV23-1,TGCGCCAGCAGTCAAGAGGCAGGGAGCCACAATGAGCAGTTCTTC,CASSQEAGSHNEQFF
few,TRBJ2-1,TRBD2,TRBV19,TGTGCCAGTAGTCCGAGAGGAGAGGGACGACGGGGGGGGGGCTACAATGAGCAGTTCTTC,CASSPRGEGRRGGGYNEQFF
once,TRBJ2-4,TRBD1,TRBV19,TGTGCCAGTAGCGGGGTGGACAGGGGTACGAACATTCAGTACTTC,CASSGVDRGTNIQYF
few,TRBJ1-2,TRBD1,TRBV19,TGTGCCAGTAGTCCGGGGACAGAGCCGAACTATGGCTACACCTTC,CASSPGTEPNYGYTF
NA,TRBJ2-7,NA,TRBV19,TGTGCCAGTAGTCCCGGTGGGACATGGGGCGAGCAGTACTTC,CASSPGGTWGEQYF
NA,TRBJ2-1,TRBD2,TRBV7-9,TGTGCCAGCAGCCGCCGGACTAGCGGGGGCGATGAGCAGTTCTTC,CASSRRTSGGDEQFF
NA,TRBJ2-4,TRBD1,TRBV6-2/TRBV6-3,TGTGCCAGCAGTTCCGACAGGGGAGAGGGCAAAAACATTCAGTACTTC,CASSSDRGEGKNIQYF
once,TRBJ2-3,TRBD2,TRBV14,TGTGCCAGCAGCCAAGCGGGGGGGGATAGAGATACGCAGTATTTT,CASSQAGGDRDTQYF
NA,TRBJ2-3,TRBD1,TRBV11-2,TGTGCCAGCAGCTACACGACAGGGGATGGTACAGATACGCAGTATTTT,CASSYTTGDGTDTQYF
NA,TRBJ2-1,NA,TRBV4-2,TGTGCCAGCAGCCAACCCGACTCACCACCCTACAATGAGCAGTTCTTC,CASSQPDSPPYNEQFF
many,TRBJ1-2,NA,TRBV5-1,TGCGCCAGCAGCTTGGGGGCTGCGACATCTTCTGGCTACACCTTC,CASSLGAATSSGYTF
many,TRBJ2-1,TRBD2,TRBV7-2,TGTGCCAGCAGTTCTCCGGGAGGCCCGGAGAGGGGTGAGCAGTTCTTC,CASSSPGGPERGEQFF
NA,TRBJ2-7,TRBD1,TRBV5-5,TGTGCCAGCAGCTGGGACAGGGACTCGGACGAGCAGTACTTC,CASSWDRDSDEQYF
NA,TRBJ1-6,TRBD1,TRBV7-9,TGTGCCAGCAGCGCGGGACAGGGGAATTCACCCCTCCACTTT,CASSAGQGNSPLHF